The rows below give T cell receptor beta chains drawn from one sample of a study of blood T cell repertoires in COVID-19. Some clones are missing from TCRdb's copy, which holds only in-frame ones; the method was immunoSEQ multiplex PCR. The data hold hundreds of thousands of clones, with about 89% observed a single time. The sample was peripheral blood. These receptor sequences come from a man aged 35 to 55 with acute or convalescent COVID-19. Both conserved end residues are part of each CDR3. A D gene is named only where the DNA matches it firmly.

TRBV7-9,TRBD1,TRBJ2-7,CASSRTGGSYEQYF
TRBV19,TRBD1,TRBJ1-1,CASSIRAGGSEAFF
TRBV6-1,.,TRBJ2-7,CASSESAYEQYF
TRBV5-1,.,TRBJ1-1,CASSLGARYTEAFF
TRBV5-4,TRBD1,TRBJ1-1,CASTPRTGGLNEAFF
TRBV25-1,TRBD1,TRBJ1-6,CASGQGNSYNSPLHF
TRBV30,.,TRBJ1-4,CAWSVLYSLNEKLFF
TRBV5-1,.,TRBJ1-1,CASSLNSMNTEAFF
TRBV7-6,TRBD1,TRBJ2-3,CASSARGQVVDTQYF
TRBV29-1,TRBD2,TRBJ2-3,CSVGTSGGNTDTQYF
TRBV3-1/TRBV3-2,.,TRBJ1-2,CASSQGVTGSEVYTF
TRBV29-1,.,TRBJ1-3,CSVLTGTQPAGNTIYF
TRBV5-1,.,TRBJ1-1,CASSLAPTPPGEAFF
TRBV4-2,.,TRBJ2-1,CASSPRTGDNEQFF
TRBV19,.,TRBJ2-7,CASSISGMRRHEQYF
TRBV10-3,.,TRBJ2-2,CAISESTRAGRMTGELFF
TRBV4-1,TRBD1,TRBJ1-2,CASSQGDRGLGGYTF
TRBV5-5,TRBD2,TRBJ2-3,CASSRTSGYTDTQYF
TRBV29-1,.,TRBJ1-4,CSVSRGSNEKLFF
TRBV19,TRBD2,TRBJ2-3,CASGLAGGTDTQYF
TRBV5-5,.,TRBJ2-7,CASSLAGDGTYEQYF
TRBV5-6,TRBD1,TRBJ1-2,CASSLQGVGYGYTF
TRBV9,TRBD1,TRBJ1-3,CASSSTLGQGRNTIYF
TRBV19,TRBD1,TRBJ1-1,CASSLGQGNLRAFF
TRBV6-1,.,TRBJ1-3,CASSEVLSSGNTIYF
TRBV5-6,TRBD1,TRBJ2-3,CASSFGDRGRGTQYF
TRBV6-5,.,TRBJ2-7,CASSYSPLQSEQYF
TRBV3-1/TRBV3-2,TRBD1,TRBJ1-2,CASSQLHRGSYGYTF
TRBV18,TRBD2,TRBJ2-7,CASSPPGRVYEQYF
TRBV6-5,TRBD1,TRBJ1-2,CASSSLPGQGKYGYTF
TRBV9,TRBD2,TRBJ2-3,CASSVAGGGGPDTQYF
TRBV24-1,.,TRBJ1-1,CATRETGLTEAFF
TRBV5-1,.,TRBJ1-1,CASSFRPRSQGNTEAFF
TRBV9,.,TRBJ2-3,CASSVGESRRSADTQYF
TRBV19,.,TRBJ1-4,CASSPNQGKGEKLFF
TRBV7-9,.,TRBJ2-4,CASSSMGGKNIQYF
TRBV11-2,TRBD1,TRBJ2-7,CASSLDGQGAGEQYF
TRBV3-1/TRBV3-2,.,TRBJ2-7,CASSQEPRREQYF
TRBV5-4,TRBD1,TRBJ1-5,CASFRAGTGKQPQHF
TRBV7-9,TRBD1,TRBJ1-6,CATGTGDFGNSPLHF
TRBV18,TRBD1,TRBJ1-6,CASSRTGAGSPLHF
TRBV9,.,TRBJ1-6,CASSKDGENSPLHF
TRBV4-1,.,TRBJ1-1,CASSPVRNTEAFF
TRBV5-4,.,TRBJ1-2,CASSSEAGEGYTF
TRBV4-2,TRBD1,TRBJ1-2,CASSPGTGGGYGYTF
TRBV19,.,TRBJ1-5,CASSRPGKSNQPQHF
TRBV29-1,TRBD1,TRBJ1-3,CSVARTGTGNTIYF
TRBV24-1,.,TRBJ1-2,CATSFGGTGYTF
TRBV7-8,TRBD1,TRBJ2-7,CASSLATGGRRAYEQYF
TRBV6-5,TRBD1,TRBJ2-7,CASIGTGNTYEQYF
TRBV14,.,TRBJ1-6,CASSQDPGTTGYMSSPLHF